One sample yielded the 20 T cell receptor beta chains listed below, sequenced in a study of blood T cells in healthy people across ages (dated by TCRdb to between 2014 and 2016). Libraries were made using 5' RACE. The sequencing machine was an Illumina HiSeq 2500. A second roughly 6 to 12 cycle PCR used a sample-barcoded 5' primer and a J-beta primer mix. Clones were called with MiXCR by TCRdb after fastp trimmed the public reads at Q25, and only in-frame beta chains were retained. Each CDR3 protein gets just one entry, which takes the most common genes and DNA from the rows behind it. The sample includes roughly 800,000 distinct CDR3 sequences, with 53% observed a single time. Under 50% of the sample belongs to the ten largest clones. Sequenced sample: blood. Receptors were obtained from a man older than 75 in good health.

This clonotype was seen more than once but under ten times. The J gene is TRBJ2-3, the V gene TRBV5-1; perhaps TRBD1 as D (6 bases). The length of the CDR3 is 16 residues. Trimming cost V 3 bases and J 2 bases, with 16 bases left between them. Germline-derived CDR1 and CDR2 are SGHRS and YFSETQ. The DNA for the CDR3 is TGCGCCAGCAGCTCCGGGACATCGGATTACACAGATACGCAGTATTTT. This gives the protein CASSSGTSDYTDTQYF.

The rearrangement joins TRBV11-2 to TRBJ1-2, with no clear D. Trimming took off 0 bases at V and 1 base at J, with 12 bases between the two ends. From germline, CDR1 is SGHAT and CDR2 FQNNGV. This CDR3 is 16 amino acids long. Here the CDR3 DNA reads TGTGCCAGCAGCTTAGATCCCTGGGGATTTAACTATGGCTACACCTTC. This encodes CASSLDPWGFNYGYTF. The whole variable domain, remainder taken from reference TRBV11-2 and TRBJ1-2, is EAGVAQSPRYKIIEKRQSVAFWCNPISGHATLYWYQQILGQGPKLLIQFQNNGVVDDSQLPKDRFSAERLKGVDSTLKIQPAKLEDSAVYLCASSLDPWGFNYGYTFGSGTRLTVV.

In this sample, this clonotype turned up a few times. The rearrangement joins TRBV9 to TRBJ1-4; D is possibly TRBD1 (5 bases). The CDR3 length is 15 residues. The germline gives CDR1 SGDLS, CDR2 YYNGEE. Trimming shortened V by 0 bases and J by 4 bases, and 10 bases separated the two germline ends. CDR3 region: CASSVEGWSNEKLFF. DNA for the CDR3: TGTGCCAGCAGCGTAGAGGGGTGGAGTAATGAAAAACTGTTTTTT.

Written as DNA, the CDR3 is TGTGCCAGCTCACGAGTAGCGGGAACGGACCTCAATGAGCAGTTCTTC. As protein: CASSRVAGTDLNEQFF. The rearrangement links TRBV18 to TRBJ2-1; the match to TRBD2 covers 8 bases. The CDR3 runs to 16 residues. Germline V CDR1 and CDR2: KGHSH, LQKENI. Unmatched junction bases numbered 11, after V lost 4 bases and J lost 6 bases.

V usage is TRBV6-1 and J usage is TRBJ2-7; 8 bases fit TRBD2. The V segment lost 0 bases and the J segment 7 bases; nucleotides outside the gene matches: 17. The CDR3 sequence is 18 residues long. The germline CDR1 and CDR2 sequences are MNHNS and SASEGT. CDR3 residues: CASSEALRSGSPYNEQYF. The CDR3 DNA reads as TGTGCCAGCAGTGAAGCGCTCCGAAGCGGGAGCCCATACAATGAGCAGTACTTC.

The chain couples TRBV7-9 to TRBJ2-5; tentative D call: TRBD2 (5 bases). Germline V gives CDR1 SEHNR, CDR2 FQNEAQ (reference sequence). CDR3 size: 14 residues. Between the trimmed V and J ends, which lost 5 bases and 5 bases, there was a span of 15 bases. DNA of the CDR3: TGTGCCAGCAGCCCCCCCGGGGTCGGGGAGACCCAGTACTTC. Amino acids: CASSPPGVGETQYF. The whole variable domain, filled in from reference TRBV7-9 and TRBJ2-5, reads DTGVSQNPRHKITKRGQNVTFRCDPISEHNRLYWYRQTLGQGPEFLTYFQNEAQLEKSRLLSDRFSAERPKGSFSTLEIQRTEQGDSAMYLCASSPPGVGETQYFGPGTRLLVL.

There are many counts of this clonotype. The chain uses TRBV14 and TRBJ2-7, with no clear D. Germline CDR1 SGHDN, CDR2 FVKESK. The V end lost 1 base, the J end lost 3 bases, and 4 bases lay between the germline ends. The length of the CDR3 is 12 residues. Here the CDR3 reads CASSQVGYEQYF. The CDR3 DNA reads TGTGCCAGCAGCCAAGTCGGCTACGAGCAGTACTTC.

The J gene is TRBJ2-3, the V gene TRBV29-1; 10 bases align to TRBD2. The CDR3 is made up of 14 amino acids. Per germline, CDR1 SQVTM and CDR2 ANQGSEA. Trimming at V came to 4 bases and at J to 4 bases, leaving 5 bases not matched to a gene. The CDR3 nucleotides are TGCAGCGTTGTCGGGACTAGCGATGCAGATACGCAGTATTTT. Translated, it gives CSVVGTSDADTQYF.

The genes are TRBV20-1 and TRBJ2-7; 8 bases are a match to TRBD2. The J call is uncertain, as TRBJ2-5 better fits the DNA end. Germline V gene data show CDR1 as DFQATT and CDR2 as SNEGSKA (reference sequence). The CDR3 is 16 amino acids. CDR3 in DNA: TGCAGTGCCCCCCCGGGTATCAGCGGGAGTAGGAAGACCCAGTACTTC. Encoded protein: CSAPPGISGSRKTQYF.

The rearrangement joins TRBV7-2 to TRBJ1-6; perhaps TRBD1 as D (5 bases). Trimming shortened V by 5 bases and J by 9 bases, and 17 bases separated the two germline ends. The V gene's germline CDR1 is SGHTA and CDR2 FQGNSA. The CDR3 covers 15 residues. The CDR3 is CASSPGRSEASPLHF. CDR3 bases: TGTGCCAGCAGCCCGGGACGGAGCGAAGCTTCACCCCTCCACTTT. The whole variable domain, remainder taken from reference TRBV7-2 and TRBJ1-6, is GAGVSQSPSNKVTEKGKDVELRCDPISGHTALYWYRQSLGQGLEFLIYFQGNSAPDKSGLPSDRFSAERTGGSVSTLTIQRTQQEDSAVYLCASSPGRSEASPLHFGNGTRLTVT.

This chain uses TRBV7-4 with TRBJ2-5; D gene unclear. The end of the DNA is better explained by TRBJ2-7, so the J call may be wrong. The V gene's germline CDR1 is SGHVT and CDR2 SQSDAQ. The CDR3 runs to 17 residues. As DNA, the CDR3 is TGTGCCAGCAGCTTCCCAAGGTTGGGGTGGGCTATCTACGAGCAGTACTTC. Translating it yields CASSFPRLGWAIYEQYF.

The chain employs TRBV5-6 and TRBJ2-7, with 14 bases fitting TRBD2. The DNA end lines up better with TRBJ2-5; the J call may be wrong. CDR1 is SGHDT, CDR2 YYEEEE, per germline. The CDR3 has 17 residues. The CDR3 DNA follows: TGTGCCAGCAGCTTGCGAACGGGACTAGCGGGAGTCGAGACCCAGTACTTC. Translated, it gives CASSLRTGLAGVETQYF.

V is TRBV7-2 and J is TRBJ2-5; no firm D call. Germline V gene data show CDR1 as SGHTA and CDR2 as FQGNSA. The CDR3 runs 15 residues. V gave up 7 bases and J gave up 2 bases, with 17 bases separating them. DNA of the CDR3: TGTGCCAGCACTAAAAGGTTGGCGGCACAAGAGACCCAGTACTTC. It yields the protein CASTKRLAAQETQYF.

The rearrangement joins TRBV9 to TRBJ1-1; D is uncertain. Germline values: CDR1 SGDLS, CDR2 YYNGEE. This CDR3 has 14 residues. V dropped 1 base and J dropped 0 bases, with 7 bases sitting between them. CDR3 coding DNA: TGTGCCAGCAGCGTAAGGGCCTTGAACACTGAAGCTTTCTTT. Residues: CASSVRALNTEAFF.

This chain joins TRBV25-1 and TRBJ2-7, with a weak D call TRBD2 (6 bases). The CDR3 extends over 15 amino acids. Germline CDR1 is MGHDK and CDR2 is SYGVNS. V lost 1 base and J 4 bases, leaving 14 bases between the germline ends. In nucleotides, the CDR3 is TGTGCCAGCAGTGAATCGCAACCGGGAGTTTACGAGCAGTACTTC. Amino acids: CASSESQPGVYEQYF.

This clonotype was counted between two and nine times. V and J are TRBV10-3 and TRBJ2-1, with 9 bases identical to TRBD1. The ends lost 10 bases at V and 2 bases at J; junction bases unmatched: 6. CDR3 size: 14 residues. CDR1 ENHRY and CDR2 SYGVKD come from the germline V gene. CDR3 sequence: CATGGDRAYNEQFF. The CDR3 DNA is TGTGCCACTGGGGGGGACAGGGCCTACAATGAGCAGTTCTTC.

The rearrangement uses TRBV21-1 and TRBJ2-5; no DNA check was done on the table's D call, TRBD1. TRBV21-1 is flagged as a pseudogene. The CDR3 loop spans 14 amino acids. The CDR3 reads CASSKAGEGETQYF. CDR3 bases: TGTGCCAGCAGCAAAGCTGGGGAAGGGGAGACCCAGTACTTC.

This clonotype turned up a few times. This sequence joins TRBV3-1 and TRBJ2-1, with TRBD2 identical over 11 bases. The CDR3 runs to 19 residues. J gave up 4 bases and V 0 bases, and 11 bases lay outside the gene matches. Germline CDR1 reads LGHDT; CDR2 reads YNNKEL (reference sequence). Written as DNA, the CDR3 is TGTGCCAGCAGCCAAGATACGGTGTCTAGCGGGAGGTCTTACAATGAGCAGTTCTTC. It translates to CASSQDTVSSGRSYNEQFF.

The chain uses TRBV12-3 or TRBV12-4 and TRBJ1-1; D not resolved. Deletions cut 5 bases from V and 7 bases from J, with 8 bases between. This CDR3 contains 11 residues. CDR3 sequence reads: CASSLISEAFF. The CDR3 nucleotides read TGTGCCAGCAGTCTGATTAGTGAAGCTTTCTTT.

The genes are TRBV24-1 and TRBJ2-5, with 7 bases identical to TRBD1. This CDR3 comprises 14 residues. V was clipped by 5 bases and J by 2 bases; unmatched bases: 4. Germline CDR1 is KGHDR and CDR2 is SFDVKD. The CDR3 sequence: CATSASRGQETQYF. The CDR3 region has the DNA TGTGCCACCAGTGCATCCAGGGGGCAAGAGACCCAGTACTTC.